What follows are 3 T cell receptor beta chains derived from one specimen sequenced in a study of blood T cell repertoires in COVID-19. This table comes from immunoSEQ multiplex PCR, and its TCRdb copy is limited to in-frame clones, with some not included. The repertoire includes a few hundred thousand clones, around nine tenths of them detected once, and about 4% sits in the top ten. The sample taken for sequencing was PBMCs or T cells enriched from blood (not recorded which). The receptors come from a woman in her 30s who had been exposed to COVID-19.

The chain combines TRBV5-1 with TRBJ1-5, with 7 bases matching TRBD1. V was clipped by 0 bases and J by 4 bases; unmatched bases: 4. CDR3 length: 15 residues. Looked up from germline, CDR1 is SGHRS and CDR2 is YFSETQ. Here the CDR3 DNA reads TGCGCCAGCAGCTTGGAGACAGGGAGGAATCAGCCCCAGCATTTT. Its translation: CASSLETGRNQPQHF. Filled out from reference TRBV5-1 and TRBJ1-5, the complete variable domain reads KAGVTQTPRYLIKTRGQQVTLSCSPISGHRSVSWYQQTPGQGLQFLFEYFSETQRNKGNFPGRFSGRQFSNSRSEMNVSTLELGDSALYLCASSLETGRNQPQHFGDGTRLSIL.

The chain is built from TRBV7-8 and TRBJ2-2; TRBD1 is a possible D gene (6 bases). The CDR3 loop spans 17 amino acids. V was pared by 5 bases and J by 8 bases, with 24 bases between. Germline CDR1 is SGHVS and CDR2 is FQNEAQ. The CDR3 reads CASSPSLDRPRRGELFF. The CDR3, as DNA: TGTGCCAGCAGCCCGTCGCTCGACAGGCCCCGGAGGGGGGAGCTGTTTTTT. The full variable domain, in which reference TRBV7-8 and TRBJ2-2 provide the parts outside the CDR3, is GAGVSQSPRYKVAKRGQDVALRCDPISGHVSLFWYQQALGQGPEFLTYFQNEAQLDKSGLPSDRFFAERPEGSVSTLKIQRTQQEDSAVYLCASSPSLDRPRRGELFFGEGSRLTVL.

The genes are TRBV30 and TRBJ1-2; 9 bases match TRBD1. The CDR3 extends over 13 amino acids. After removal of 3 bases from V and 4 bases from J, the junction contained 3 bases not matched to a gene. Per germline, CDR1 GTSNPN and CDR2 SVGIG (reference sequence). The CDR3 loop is CAWRDRGLYGYTF. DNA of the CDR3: TGTGCCTGGAGGGACAGGGGCCTCTATGGCTACACCTTC.